One sample yielded the 15 T cell receptor beta chains listed below, sequenced in a study of T cells in Graves' hyperthyroidism and ophthalmopathy. TCR beta CDR3 region amplification was performed from RNA transcripts. Primed by the HTBI set, a first-round RT-PCR was run on the TCR CDR3. TCRdb reprocessed the multiplex PCR reads via MiXCR and lists one record per CDR3 protein. The sample records some 600,000 distinct CDR3 sequences, about 14% being singletons. Sequencing was performed on blood. The origin of the receptors is a woman aged 25 to 39 with Graves' hyperthyroidism that later progressed to Graves' ophthalmopathy.

The V gene is TRBV28, the J gene TRBJ2-7; 10 bases align to TRBD1. V was clipped by 5 bases and J by 2 bases; unmatched bases: 6. The CDR3 is made up of 15 amino acids. CDR1 is MDHEN and CDR2 is SYDVKM in the germline V gene. CDR3: CASSPGGTGAYEQYF. In DNA form, the CDR3 reads TGTGCCAGCAGTCCGGGTGGGACAGGGGCCTACGAGCAGTACTTC.

This clonotype was observed a handful of times. V and J are TRBV20-1 and TRBJ2-2; D perhaps matches TRBD1 (6 bases). CDR3 length: 14 amino acids. V was cut by 0 bases and J by 6 bases, with 11 bases left in between. Germline assignment: CDR1 DFQATT and CDR2 SNEGSKA (reference sequence). CDR3 DNA sequence: TGCAGTGCTAGAGACCAGACAGGAGCCGGGGAGCTGTTTTTT. This codes for CSARDQTGAGELFF.

This clonotype was counted ten times or more. V gene TRBV9 combines with J gene TRBJ2-3; D gene unclear. Germline CDR1 reads SGDLS; CDR2 reads YYNGEE. V was trimmed by 1 base and J by 6 bases, leaving 9 bases between them. This CDR3 region has 13 residues. CDR3 bases: TGTGCCAGCAGCGTATCGGGCCTTGATACGCAGTATTTT. Translating gives CASSVSGLDTQYF.

This clonotype was seen a handful of times. The chain links TRBV7-2 to TRBJ2-7, with 8 bases matching TRBD1. Germline V gives CDR1 SGHTA, CDR2 FQGNSA. This CDR3 is 15 amino acids long. The V segment lost 2 bases and the J segment 0 bases; nucleotides outside the gene matches: 3. The CDR3 nucleotides are TGTGCCAGCAGCTTACTACAGGGGGTCTCCTACGAGCAGTACTTC. Translation: CASSLLQGVSYEQYF.

A few counts support this clonotype. CDR3 in amino acids: CASRLAGGSTGELFF. In DNA form, the CDR3 reads TGTGCCAGCAGGCTAGCGGGAGGATCTACCGGGGAGCTGTTTTTT. The chain recombines TRBV4-2 with TRBJ2-2; 11 nucleotides line up with TRBD2. CDR1 is LGHNA, CDR2 YNFKEQ, per germline. The J segment lost 5 bases and the V segment lost 6 bases, leaving 5 bases of the junction unmatched. The CDR3 has 15 amino acids.

This clonotype was observed a handful of times. The rearrangement links TRBV4-3 to TRBJ2-7, with TRBD2 matching 7 bases. Germline V CDR1 and CDR2: LGHNA, YSLEER. V lost 1 base to trimming and J lost 3 bases; unmatched junction nucleotides: 6. The CDR3 has 15 residues. The CDR3: CASSQVGASGYEQYF. Here the CDR3 DNA reads TGCGCCAGCAGCCAAGTTGGAGCTAGCGGCTACGAGCAGTACTTC.

This clonotype was seen at least ten times. The genes are TRBV20-1 and TRBJ1-5, with 7 bases aligning to TRBD1. Germline-derived CDR1 and CDR2 are DFQATT and SNEGSKA (reference sequence). The CDR3 length is 17 residues. V gave up 5 bases and J gave up 0 bases; unmatched junction bases: 13. The CDR3 DNA reads as TGCAGTGCTCCGCGACAGGGAGACGGGCTTAGCAATCAGCCCCAGCATTTT. Translation: CSAPRQGDGLSNQPQHF.

The chain employs TRBV6-1 and TRBJ2-5, with a tentative D call TRBD2 (5 bases). The CDR3 sequence is 14 residues long. Trimming removed 4 bases from V and 1 base from J, with 10 bases in between. From germline, CDR1 is MNHNS and CDR2 SASEGT. The CDR3 loop reads CASSVRGLQETQYF. The CDR3 nucleotides read TGTGCCAGCAGTGTTCGGGGTCTCCAAGAGACCCAGTACTTC.

A note on this clonotype: This could be a read error, since a much larger clone is one nucleotide away. The rearrangement uses TRBV19 and TRBJ1-1; D remains unclear. Germline CDR1 is LNHDA and CDR2 is SQIVND (reference sequence). There are 13 residues in the CDR3. Trimming pared 3 bases from V and 1 base from J, leaving 6 bases between. CDR3 DNA sequence: TGTGCCAGTAGTATGAGGGAGAACACTGAAGCTTTCTTT. It translates to CASSMRENTEAFF.

At least ten counts were recorded for this clonotype. V usage is TRBV12-3 or TRBV12-4 and J usage is TRBJ2-3; no clear D gene. Trimming left V 5 bases short and J 0 bases short, with 6 bases between. The CDR3 is 13 amino acids. The CDR3 nucleotides are TGTGCCAGCAGTATCGGTAGCACAGATACGCAGTATTTT. Translated: CASSIGSTDTQYF.

Remarks on this clonotype: With a much larger clone just one base away, this may be a read error. This chain joins TRBV12-3 or TRBV12-4 and TRBJ2-1; 8 positions agree with TRBD2. Trimming removed 6 bases from V and 12 bases from J; junction bases left unmatched: 13. The CDR3 consists of 14 residues. CDR3 in DNA: TGTGCCAGCAGCCGCCGACTACCGGGGGGGGGGCAGTTCTTC. It yields the protein CASSRRLPGGGQFF.

This chain connects TRBV4-1 to TRBJ1-3; perhaps TRBD1 as D (5 bases). V lost 0 bases and J 3 bases, leaving 18 bases between the germline ends. Germline CDR1 is MGHRA and CDR2 is YSYEKL. CDR3 length: 18 residues. CDR3 coding DNA: TGCGCCAGCAGCCAAGATAGGGGCGAAGGGGTCGGTGGAAACACCATATATTTT. Translating it yields CASSQDRGEGVGGNTIYF.

This clonotype was observed many times. The V gene is TRBV7-9, the J gene TRBJ2-5, with D maybe TRBD1 (6 bases). This CDR3 is 13 amino acids long. Trimming removed 3 bases from V and 9 bases from J, with 14 bases in between. Germline assignment: CDR1 SEHNR and CDR2 FQNEAQ (reference sequence). The CDR3: CASSFGTHEAQYF. In DNA, the CDR3 is TGTGCCAGCAGCTTCGGGACACATGAGGCCCAGTACTTC.

This clonotype was recorded a few times. A much larger clone lies one base from this, so it may be a read error. The chain carries TRBV5-1 and TRBJ2-1; TRBD2 matches 13 bases. There are 15 residues in the CDR3. Germline loops: CDR1 SGHRS, CDR2 YFSETQ. V was clipped by 4 bases and J by 8 bases; unmatched bases: 6. Written as DNA, the CDR3 is TGCGCCAGCAGCCCGGGACTAGCGGGACGCGATGAGCAGTTCTTC. Protein: CASSPGLAGRDEQFF. The full variable domain, rest sourced from reference TRBV5-1 and TRBJ2-1, is KAGVTQTPRYLIKTRGQQVTLSCSPISGHRSVSWYQQTPGQGLQFLFEYFSETQRNKGNFPGRFSGRQFSNSRSEMNVSTLELGDSALYLCASSPGLAGRDEQFFGPGTRLTVL.

This clonotype has at least ten counts. The rearrangement links TRBV10-3 to TRBJ2-7; 8 bases align to TRBD1. The trim removed 3 bases at V and 3 bases at J, leaving 4 bases unmatched. CDR1 and CDR2 from the germline V gene are ENHRY and SYGVKD. This CDR3 has 14 amino acids. The CDR3 DNA reads as TGTGCCATCAGTGACGGGACAGGTTTCTACGAGCAGTACTTC. Its protein is CAISDGTGFYEQYF.